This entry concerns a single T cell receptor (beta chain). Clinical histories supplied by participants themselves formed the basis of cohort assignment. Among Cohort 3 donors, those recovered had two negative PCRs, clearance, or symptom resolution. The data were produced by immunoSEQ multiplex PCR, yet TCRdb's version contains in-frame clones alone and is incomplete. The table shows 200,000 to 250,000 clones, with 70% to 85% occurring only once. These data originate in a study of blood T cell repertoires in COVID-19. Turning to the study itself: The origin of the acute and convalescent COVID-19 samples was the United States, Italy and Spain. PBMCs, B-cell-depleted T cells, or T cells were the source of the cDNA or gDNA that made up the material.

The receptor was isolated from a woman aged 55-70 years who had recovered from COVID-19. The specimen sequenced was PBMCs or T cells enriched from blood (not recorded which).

For the CDR3, the DNA is TGCAGCGTGTGGTTGCGGTACGAGCAGTACTTC. As protein: CSVWLRYEQYF. The V call is TRBV29-1, the J call TRBJ2-7; unclear D gene. V dropped 6 bases and J dropped 4 bases, with 10 bases sitting between them. Germline CDR1 reads SQVTM; CDR2 reads ANQGSEA. The CDR3 runs to 11 residues.